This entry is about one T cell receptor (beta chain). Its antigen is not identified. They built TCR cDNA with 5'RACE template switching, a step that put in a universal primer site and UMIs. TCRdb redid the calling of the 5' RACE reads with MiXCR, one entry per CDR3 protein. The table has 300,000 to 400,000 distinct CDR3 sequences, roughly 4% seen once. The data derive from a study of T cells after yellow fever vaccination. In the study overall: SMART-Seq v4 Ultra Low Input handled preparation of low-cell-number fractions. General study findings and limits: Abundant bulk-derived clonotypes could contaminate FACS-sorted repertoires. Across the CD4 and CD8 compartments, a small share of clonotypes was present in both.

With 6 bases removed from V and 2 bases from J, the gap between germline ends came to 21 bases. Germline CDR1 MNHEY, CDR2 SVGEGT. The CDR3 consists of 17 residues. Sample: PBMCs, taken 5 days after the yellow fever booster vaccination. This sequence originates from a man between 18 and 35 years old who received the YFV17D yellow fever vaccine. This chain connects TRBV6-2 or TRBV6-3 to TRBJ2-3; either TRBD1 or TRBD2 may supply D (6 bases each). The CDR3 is CASSKARQAGPTDTQYF. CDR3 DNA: TGTGCCAGCAGCAAAGCTAGACAGGCGGGGCCCACAGATACGCAGTATTTT.